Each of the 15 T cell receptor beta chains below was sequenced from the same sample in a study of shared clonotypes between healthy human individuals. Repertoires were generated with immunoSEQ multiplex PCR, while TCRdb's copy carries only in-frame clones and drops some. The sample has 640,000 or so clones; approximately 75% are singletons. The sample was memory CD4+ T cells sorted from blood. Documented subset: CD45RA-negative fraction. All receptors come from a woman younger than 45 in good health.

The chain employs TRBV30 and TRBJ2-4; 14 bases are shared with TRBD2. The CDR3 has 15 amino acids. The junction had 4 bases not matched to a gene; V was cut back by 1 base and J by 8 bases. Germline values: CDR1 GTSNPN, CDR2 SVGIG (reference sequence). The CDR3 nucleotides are TGTGCCTGGAGTGGGACTAGCGGGAGGTCGGACATTCAGTACTTC. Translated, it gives CAWSGTSGRSDIQYF.

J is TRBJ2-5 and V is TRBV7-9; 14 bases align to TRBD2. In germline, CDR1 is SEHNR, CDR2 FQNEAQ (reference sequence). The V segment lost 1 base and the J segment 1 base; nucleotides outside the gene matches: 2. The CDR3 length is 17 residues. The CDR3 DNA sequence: TGTGCCAGCAGCTTAGGGGGACTAGCGGGGGCCCAAGAGACCCAGTACTTC. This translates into CASSLGGLAGAQETQYF.

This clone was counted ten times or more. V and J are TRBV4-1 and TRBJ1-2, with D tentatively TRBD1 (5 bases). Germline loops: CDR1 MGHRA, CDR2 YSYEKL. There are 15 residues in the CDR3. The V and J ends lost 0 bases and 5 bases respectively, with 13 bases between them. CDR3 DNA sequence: TGCGCCAGCAGCCAAGAGACAGCTATGGGTTATGGCTACACCTTC. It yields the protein CASSQETAMGYGYTF.

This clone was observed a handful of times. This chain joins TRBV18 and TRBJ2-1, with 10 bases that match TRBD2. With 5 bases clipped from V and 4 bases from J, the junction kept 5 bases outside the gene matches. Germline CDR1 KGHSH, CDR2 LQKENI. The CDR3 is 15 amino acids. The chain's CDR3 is CASSTASGSYNEQFF. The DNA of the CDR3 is TGTGCCAGCTCAACCGCTAGCGGGAGTTACAATGAGCAGTTCTTC.

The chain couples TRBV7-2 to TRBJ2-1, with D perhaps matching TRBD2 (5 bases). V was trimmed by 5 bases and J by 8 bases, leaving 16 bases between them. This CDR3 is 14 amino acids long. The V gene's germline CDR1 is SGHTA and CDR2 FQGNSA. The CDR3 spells CASSLGLRVDEQFF. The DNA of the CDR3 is TGTGCCAGCAGCCTGGGATTGCGGGTCGATGAGCAGTTCTTC.

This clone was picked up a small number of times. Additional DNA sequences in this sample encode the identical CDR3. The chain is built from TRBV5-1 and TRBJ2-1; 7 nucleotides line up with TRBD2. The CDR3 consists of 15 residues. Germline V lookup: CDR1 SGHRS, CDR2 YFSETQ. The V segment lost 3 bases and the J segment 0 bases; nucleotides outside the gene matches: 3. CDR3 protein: CASSSASGSYNEQFF. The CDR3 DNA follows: TGCGCCAGCAGCTCGGCTAGCGGCTCCTACAATGAGCAGTTCTTC.

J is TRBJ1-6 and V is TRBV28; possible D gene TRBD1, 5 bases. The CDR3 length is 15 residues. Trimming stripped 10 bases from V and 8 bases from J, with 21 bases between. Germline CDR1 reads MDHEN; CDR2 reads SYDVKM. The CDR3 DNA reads TGTGCCACCCCGATCGACAGAAGGAGCGATTCACCCCTCCACTTT. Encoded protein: CATPIDRRSDSPLHF.

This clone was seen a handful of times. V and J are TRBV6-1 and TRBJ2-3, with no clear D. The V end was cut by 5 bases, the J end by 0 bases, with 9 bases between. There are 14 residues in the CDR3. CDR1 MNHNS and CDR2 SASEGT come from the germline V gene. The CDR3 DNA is TGTGCCAGCAGTCCTGGACCTAGCACAGATACGCAGTATTTT. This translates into CASSPGPSTDTQYF.

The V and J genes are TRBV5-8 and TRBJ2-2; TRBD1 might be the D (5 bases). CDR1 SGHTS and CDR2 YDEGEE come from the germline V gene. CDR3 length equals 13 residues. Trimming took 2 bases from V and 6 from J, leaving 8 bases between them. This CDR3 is CASSFRDPGELFF. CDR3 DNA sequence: TGTGCCAGCAGCTTCAGGGATCCCGGGGAGCTGTTTTTT. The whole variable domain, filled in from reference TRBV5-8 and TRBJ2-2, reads EAGVTQSPTHLIKTRGQQATLRCSPISGHTSVYWYQQALGLGLQFLLWYDEGEERNRGNFPPRFSGRQFPNYSSELNVNALELEDSALYLCASSFRDPGELFFGEGSRLTVL.

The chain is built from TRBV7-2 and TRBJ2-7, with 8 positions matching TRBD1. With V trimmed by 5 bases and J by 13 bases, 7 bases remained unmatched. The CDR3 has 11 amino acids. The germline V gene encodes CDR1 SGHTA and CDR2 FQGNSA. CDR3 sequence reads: CASSPGQARYF. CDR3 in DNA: TGTGCCAGCAGCCCGGGACAGGCGAGATACTTC.

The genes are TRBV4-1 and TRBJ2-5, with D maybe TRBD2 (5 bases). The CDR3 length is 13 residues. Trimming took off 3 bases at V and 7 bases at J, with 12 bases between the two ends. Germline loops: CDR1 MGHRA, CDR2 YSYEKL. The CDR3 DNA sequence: TGCGCCAGCAGCCAGAGGGTGGAGGTGACCCAGTACTTC. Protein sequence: CASSQRVEVTQYF.

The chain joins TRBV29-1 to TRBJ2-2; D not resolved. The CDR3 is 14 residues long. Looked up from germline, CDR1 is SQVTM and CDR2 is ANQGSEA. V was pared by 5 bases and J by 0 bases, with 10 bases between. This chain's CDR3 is CSVLRQANTGELFF. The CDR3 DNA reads TGCAGCGTTTTACGGCAGGCGAACACCGGGGAGCTGTTTTTT.

The CDR3: CAWRDRDEKLFF. For the CDR3, the DNA is TGTGCCTGGAGAGACAGAGACGAAAAACTGTTTTTT. The chain joins TRBV30 to TRBJ1-4, with D maybe TRBD1 (5 bases). V gave up 3 bases and J gave up 8 bases, with 10 bases separating them. This CDR3 contains 12 residues. Per germline, CDR1 GTSNPN and CDR2 SVGIG (reference sequence).

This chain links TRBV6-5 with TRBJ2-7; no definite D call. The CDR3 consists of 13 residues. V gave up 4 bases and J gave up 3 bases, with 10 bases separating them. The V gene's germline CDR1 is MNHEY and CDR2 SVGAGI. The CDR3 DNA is TGTGCCAGCAGTTTGTGGAAGGGCTACGAGCAGTACTTC. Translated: CASSLWKGYEQYF.

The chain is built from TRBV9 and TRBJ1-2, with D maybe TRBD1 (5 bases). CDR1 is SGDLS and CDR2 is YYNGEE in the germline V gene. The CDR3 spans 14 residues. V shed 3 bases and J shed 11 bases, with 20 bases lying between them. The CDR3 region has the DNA TGTGCCAGCAGCGGAGGAACAGGATGGAGTCGGTACACCTTC. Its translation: CASSGGTGWSRYTF.